A selection of T cell receptor beta chains follows, all from one sample in a study of pediatric ulcerative colitis. Profiled with immunoSEQ multiplex PCR; TCRdb holds only in-frame clones, not every one. The sample lists about 32,000 clones, 82% occurring once. The sequencing input was blood. The receptors were gathered from a boy between 10 and 17 years old with severe ulcerative colitis. Both conserved end residues are part of each CDR3. The D gene is left open where the match is weak. Size tells how often a clone was seen (once, few, many) or the class of an expanded clone, and some rows leave it out.

D gene: TRBD2
V gene: TRBV27
clone size: .
J gene: TRBJ2-6
CDR3 protein: CASSPSGLAGPSGANVLTF
CDR3 DNA: TGTGCCAGCAGTCCTTCGGGACTAGCGGGGCCCTCTGGGGCCAACGTCCTGACTTTC

D gene: .
V gene: TRBV10-2
clone size: few
J gene: TRBJ1-5
CDR3 protein: CASSVSNSKTYNQPQHF
CDR3 DNA: TGCGCCAGCAGTGTTTCGAACAGTAAGACCTACAATCAGCCCCAGCATTTT

D gene: TRBD1
V gene: TRBV4-2
clone size: few
J gene: TRBJ1-6
CDR3 protein: CASSHSDRDYNSPLHF
CDR3 DNA: TGTGCCAGCAGCCACTCTGACAGGGACTATAATTCACCCCTCCACTTT

D gene: TRBD1
V gene: TRBV29-1
clone size: few
J gene: TRBJ2-7
CDR3 protein: CSVGTVLTYEQYF
CDR3 DNA: TGCAGCGTCGGGACAGTTCTCACCTACGAGCAGTACTTC

D gene: TRBD1
V gene: TRBV27
clone size: .
J gene: TRBJ2-7
CDR3 protein: CASSFLGQGLDEQYF
CDR3 DNA: TGTGCCAGCAGTTTTCTGGGACAGGGGCTGGACGAGCAGTACTTC

D gene: TRBD2
V gene: TRBV13
clone size: .
J gene: TRBJ2-2
CDR3 protein: CASSLGPGGKPRELFF
CDR3 DNA: TGTGCCAGCAGCTTAGGCCCCGGGGGGAAGCCCCGGGAGCTGTTTTTT

D gene: .
V gene: TRBV4-1
clone size: few
J gene: TRBJ1-2
CDR3 protein: CASRATLSPGHSAYGYTF
CDR3 DNA: TGCGCCAGCAGGGCAACACTCAGTCCGGGACACTCCGCCTATGGCTACACCTTC

D gene: .
V gene: TRBV4-3
clone size: .
J gene: TRBJ2-7
CDR3 protein: CASSQDIGGQLQYEQYF
CDR3 DNA: TGCGCCAGCAGCCAAGATATCGGCGGACAGTTACAATACGAGCAGTACTTC

D gene: .
V gene: TRBV23-1
clone size: .
J gene: TRBJ1-2
CDR3 protein: CASKERDTNYGYTF
CDR3 DNA: TGCGCCAGCAAAGAGAGGGACACTAACTATGGCTACACCTTC

D gene: TRBD1
V gene: TRBV5-1
clone size: few
J gene: TRBJ1-1
CDR3 protein: CASSFGTALNTEAFF
CDR3 DNA: TGCGCCAGCAGCTTCGGGACAGCCTTGAACACTGAAGCTTTCTTT

D gene: .
V gene: TRBV7-9
clone size: .
J gene: TRBJ1-1
CDR3 protein: CASSLEKWPNTEAFF
CDR3 DNA: TGTGCCAGCAGCTTAGAGAAGTGGCCAAACACTGAAGCTTTCTTT

D gene: TRBD1
V gene: TRBV6-1
clone size: .
J gene: TRBJ2-5
CDR3 protein: CASRPGTGFGETQYF
CDR3 DNA: TGTGCCAGCCGTCCCGGGACAGGGTTCGGAGAGACCCAGTACTTC

D gene: TRBD1
V gene: TRBV19
clone size: .
J gene: TRBJ1-2
CDR3 protein: CASSPGTGGWGYTF
CDR3 DNA: TGTGCCAGTAGTCCCGGGACAGGGGGCTGGGGCTACACCTTC

D gene: .
V gene: TRBV7-9
clone size: .
J gene: TRBJ1-2
CDR3 protein: CASSLGNQAANYGYTF
CDR3 DNA: TGTGCCAGCAGCTTAGGTAACCAGGCCGCTAACTATGGCTACACCTTC

D gene: TRBD1
V gene: TRBV6-1
clone size: .
J gene: TRBJ1-5
CDR3 protein: CASSEGGTVQHQPQHF
CDR3 DNA: TGTGCCAGCAGTGAAGGAGGGACAGTTCAGCATCAGCCCCAGCATTTT

D gene: .
V gene: TRBV5-6
clone size: .
J gene: TRBJ2-3
CDR3 protein: CASSSGTQLGTQYF
CDR3 DNA: TGTGCCAGCAGCTCCGGGACCCAGCTGGGTACGCAGTATTTT

D gene: .
V gene: TRBV7-9
clone size: .
J gene: TRBJ2-1
CDR3 protein: CASSAPGVGSEQFF
CDR3 DNA: TGTGCCAGCAGCGCTCCGGGGGTCGGATCTGAGCAGTTCTTC

D gene: .
V gene: TRBV15
clone size: .
J gene: TRBJ2-3
CDR3 protein: CATSRGVASGTGTQYF
CDR3 DNA: TGTGCCACCAGCAGAGGCGTCGCTAGCGGGACAGGTACGCAGTATTTT

D gene: .
V gene: TRBV6-5
clone size: .
J gene: TRBJ2-7
CDR3 protein: CASSAGQGYYEQYF
CDR3 DNA: TGTGCCAGCAGTGCGGGCCAGGGGTACTACGAGCAGTACTTC

D gene: TRBD2
V gene: TRBV2
clone size: .
J gene: TRBJ2-2
CDR3 protein: CASSESGGTGELFF
CDR3 DNA: TGTGCCAGCAGTGAATCGGGGGGCACCGGGGAGCTGTTTTTT

D gene: .
V gene: TRBV9
clone size: few
J gene: TRBJ1-6
CDR3 protein: CASSRGEISPLHF
CDR3 DNA: TGTGCCAGCAGCCGCGGGGAGATTTCACCCCTCCACTTT

D gene: .
V gene: TRBV7-3
clone size: .
J gene: TRBJ2-7
CDR3 protein: CASSLDGGTGSTEQYF
CDR3 DNA: TGTGCCAGCAGCTTAGACGGGGGTACAGGTTCGACCGAGCAGTACTTC

D gene: .
V gene: TRBV6-5
clone size: .
J gene: TRBJ2-3
CDR3 protein: CASRRVGDTDTQYF
CDR3 DNA: TGTGCCAGCAGGAGGGTGGGGGACACAGATACGCAGTATTTT

D gene: .
V gene: TRBV5-8
clone size: .
J gene: TRBJ2-5
CDR3 protein: CASIVETQYF
CDR3 DNA: TGTGCCAGCATAGTTGAGACCCAGTACTTC

D gene: .
V gene: TRBV7-9
clone size: .
J gene: TRBJ2-3
CDR3 protein: CASSVPADTQYF
CDR3 DNA: TGTGCCAGCAGCGTTCCGGCAGATACGCAGTATTTT

D gene: .
V gene: TRBV6-1
clone size: once
J gene: TRBJ2-5
CDR3 protein: CAASAAPRETQYF
CDR3 DNA: TGTGCCGCCTCAGCGGCACCGAGGGAGACCCAGTACTTC

D gene: TRBD1
V gene: TRBV6-4
clone size: .
J gene: TRBJ1-1
CDR3 protein: CASLLRDSPGSDTEAFF
CDR3 DNA: TGTGCCAGCCTTCTCCGGGACAGCCCAGGGTCGGACACTGAAGCTTTCTTT

D gene: TRBD1
V gene: TRBV30
clone size: once
J gene: TRBJ2-7
CDR3 protein: CAWHNRGRYYEQYF
CDR3 DNA: TGTGCCTGGCATAACAGGGGGCGATACTACGAGCAGTACTTC

D gene: .
V gene: TRBV7-3
clone size: .
J gene: TRBJ1-5
CDR3 protein: CASSSDGNQPQHF
CDR3 DNA: TGTGCCAGCAGCTCGGACGGCAATCAGCCCCAGCATTTT

D gene: .
V gene: TRBV6-5
clone size: .
J gene: TRBJ2-3
CDR3 protein: CASWGASPPRAQYF
CDR3 DNA: TGTGCCAGTTGGGGGGCTAGCCCCCCGCGGGCGCAGTATTTT

D gene: .
V gene: TRBV19
clone size: few
J gene: TRBJ1-1
CDR3 protein: CASSRGASEAFF
CDR3 DNA: TGTGCCAGTAGTAGGGGGGCTAGTGAAGCTTTCTTT

D gene: .
V gene: TRBV30
clone size: once
J gene: TRBJ1-1
CDR3 protein: CAFGEVNTEAFF
CDR3 DNA: TGTGCCTTTGGGGAAGTTAACACTGAAGCTTTCTTT

D gene: TRBD2
V gene: TRBV7-9
clone size: .
J gene: TRBJ2-2
CDR3 protein: CASSRGGADTGELFF
CDR3 DNA: TGTGCCAGCTCTCGGGGGGGTGCGGACACCGGGGAGCTGTTTTTT

D gene: .
V gene: TRBV6-5
clone size: .
J gene: TRBJ1-6
CDR3 protein: CASYPEADNSPLHF
CDR3 DNA: TGTGCCAGCTACCCCGAAGCGGATAATTCACCCCTCCACTTT

D gene: TRBD1
V gene: TRBV19
clone size: .
J gene: TRBJ1-3
CDR3 protein: CASSTPGTASGNTIYF
CDR3 DNA: TGTGCCAGTAGTACCCCCGGGACAGCCTCTGGAAACACCATATATTTT

D gene: .
V gene: TRBV6-6
clone size: .
J gene: TRBJ1-2
CDR3 protein: CASSPRGYGYTF
CDR3 DNA: TGTGCCAGCAGCCCGCGAGGGTATGGCTACACCTTC

D gene: .
V gene: TRBV6-6
clone size: .
J gene: TRBJ2-7
CDR3 protein: CASRIGQMTNYEQYF
CDR3 DNA: TGTGCCAGCAGGATCGGACAGATGACCAACTACGAGCAGTACTTC

D gene: TRBD2
V gene: TRBV29-1
clone size: .
J gene: TRBJ2-1
CDR3 protein: CSVVGLAAYNEQFF
CDR3 DNA: TGCAGCGTTGTGGGTCTAGCGGCCTACAATGAGCAGTTCTTC

D gene: .
V gene: TRBV6-1
clone size: .
J gene: TRBJ2-7
CDR3 protein: CASSPRMATGEQYF
CDR3 DNA: TGTGCCAGCAGCCCTCGGATGGCGACTGGCGAGCAGTACTTC

D gene: TRBD2
V gene: TRBV28
clone size: .
J gene: TRBJ2-3
CDR3 protein: CASSLNSGLAGGTDTQYF
CDR3 DNA: TGTGCCAGCAGTTTAAATTCAGGGTTAGCGGGGGGCACAGATACGCAGTATTTT

D gene: TRBD2
V gene: TRBV18
clone size: .
J gene: TRBJ2-1
CDR3 protein: CASQGAAGGPGEQFF
CDR3 DNA: TGTGCCAGCCAGGGAGCAGCGGGGGGTCCTGGGGAGCAGTTCTTC

D gene: .
V gene: TRBV7-7
clone size: once
J gene: TRBJ1-4
CDR3 protein: CASSRSLGPNEKLFF
CDR3 DNA: TGTGCTAGCAGCCGTTCCCTGGGCCCTAATGAAAAACTGTTTTTT

D gene: .
V gene: TRBV10-1
clone size: few
J gene: TRBJ1-3
CDR3 protein: CASSVLGLSGNTIYF
CDR3 DNA: TGCGCCAGCAGTGTTCTGGGACTCTCTGGAAACACCATATATTTT

D gene: .
V gene: TRBV21-1
clone size: .
J gene: TRBJ2-1
CDR3 protein: CASSKRRGGHDEQFF
CDR3 DNA: TGTGCCAGCAGCAAAAGGCGGGGGGGCCACGATGAGCAGTTCTTC

D gene: .
V gene: TRBV9
clone size: .
J gene: TRBJ2-7
CDR3 protein: CASSVEGGPGMSQYF
CDR3 DNA: TGTGCCAGCAGCGTAGAAGGGGGGCCGGGGATGTCGCAGTACTTC

D gene: .
V gene: TRBV7-2
clone size: .
J gene: TRBJ1-6
CDR3 protein: CASSSKPTQSSYNSPLHF
CDR3 DNA: TGTGCCAGCAGCTCCAAACCAACCCAGAGCTCCTATAATTCACCCCTCCACTTT

D gene: TRBD2
V gene: TRBV5-6
clone size: once
J gene: TRBJ2-3
CDR3 protein: CASSNSGVPTGTQYF
CDR3 DNA: TGTGCCAGCAGCAACAGCGGGGTTCCCACGGGGACGCAGTATTTT

D gene: .
V gene: TRBV2
clone size: .
J gene: TRBJ2-5
CDR3 protein: CASGGQETQYF
CDR3 DNA: TGTGCCAGCGGGGGCCAAGAGACCCAGTACTTC

D gene: .
V gene: TRBV5-1
clone size: .
J gene: TRBJ1-4
CDR3 protein: CASSPIGRTNEKLFF
CDR3 DNA: TGCGCCAGCAGTCCTATCGGGCGCACTAATGAAAAACTGTTTTTT

D gene: .
V gene: TRBV9
clone size: .
J gene: TRBJ2-5
CDR3 protein: CASSLTPTETQYF
CDR3 DNA: TGTGCCAGCAGCCTAACTCCCACAGAGACCCAGTACTTC

D gene: .
V gene: TRBV2
clone size: .
J gene: TRBJ1-2
CDR3 protein: CASRRSGYASGYTF
CDR3 DNA: TGTGCCAGCAGGCGCAGTGGGTATGCGTCTGGCTACACCTTC

D gene: TRBD1
V gene: TRBV18
clone size: few
J gene: TRBJ1-2
CDR3 protein: CASSPLRQGVRGDYGYTF
CDR3 DNA: TGTGCCAGCTCACCGTTGCGGCAGGGGGTGAGGGGCGACTATGGCTACACCTTC

D gene: .
V gene: TRBV7-9
clone size: .
J gene: TRBJ2-7
CDR3 protein: CASSPSGSYEQYF
CDR3 DNA: TGTGCCAGCAGCCCAAGCGGATCCTACGAGCAGTACTTC

D gene: .
V gene: TRBV7-2
clone size: .
J gene: TRBJ2-7
CDR3 protein: CASSPDIPYEQYF
CDR3 DNA: TGTGCCAGCAGCCCCGATATACCCTACGAGCAGTACTTC

D gene: .
V gene: TRBV5-1
clone size: .
J gene: TRBJ1-1
CDR3 protein: CASSEQGVRTEAFF
CDR3 DNA: TGCGCCAGCAGCGAGCAGGGTGTCAGGACTGAAGCTTTCTTT